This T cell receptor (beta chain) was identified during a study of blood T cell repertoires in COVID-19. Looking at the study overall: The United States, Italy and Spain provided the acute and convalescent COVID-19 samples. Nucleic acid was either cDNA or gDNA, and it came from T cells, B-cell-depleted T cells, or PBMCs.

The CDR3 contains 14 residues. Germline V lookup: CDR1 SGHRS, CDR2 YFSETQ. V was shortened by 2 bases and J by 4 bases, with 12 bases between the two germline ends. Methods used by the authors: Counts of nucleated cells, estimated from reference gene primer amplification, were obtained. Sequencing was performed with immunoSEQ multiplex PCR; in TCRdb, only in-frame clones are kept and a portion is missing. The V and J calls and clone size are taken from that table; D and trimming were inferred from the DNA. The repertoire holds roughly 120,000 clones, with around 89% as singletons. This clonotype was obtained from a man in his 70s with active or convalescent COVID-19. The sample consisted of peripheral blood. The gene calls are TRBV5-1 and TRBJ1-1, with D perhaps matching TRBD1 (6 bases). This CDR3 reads CASSFNRDGTEAFF. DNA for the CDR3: TGCGCCAGCAGCTTTAACAGGGACGGCACTGAAGCTTTCTTT.